A single sample is the source of the 27 T cell receptor beta chains below, sequenced in a study of T cell repertoires in cytomegalovirus infection. TCRdb called the reads again in MiXCR, with one record for every CDR3 protein. The table records about 450,000 distinct CDR3 sequences, approximately 31% of them present only once. Input material: PBMCs. Receptors originate from a human donor in good health (CMV status not recorded). Some clones in this sample may be carry-over from other donors' samples.

This clonotype was found a few times. The chain links TRBV4-1 to TRBJ2-3; D perhaps matches TRBD1 (5 bases). CDR3 length equals 17 residues. Trimming shortened V by 2 bases and J by 0 bases, and 15 bases separated the two germline ends. Germline V gene data show CDR1 as MGHRA and CDR2 as YSYEKL. CDR3 sequence: CASSQRVTAGSTDTQYF. CDR3 DNA: TGCGCCAGCAGCCAACGCGTCACCGCAGGGAGCACAGATACGCAGTATTTT.

V is TRBV11-2 and J is TRBJ1-3; tentatively, D is TRBD1 (5 bases). The germline V gene has CDR1 SGHAT and CDR2 FQNNGV. The germline V and J ends were trimmed by 2 bases and 1 base, with 6 bases remaining between them. The CDR3 has 14 amino acids. The CDR3 sequence: CASSLKGSGNTIYF. The DNA for the CDR3 is TGTGCCAGCAGCTTAAAGGGGTCTGGAAACACCATATATTTT. Complete variable domain (other parts from reference TRBV11-2 and TRBJ1-3): EAGVAQSPRYKIIEKRQSVAFWCNPISGHATLYWYQQILGQGPKLLIQFQNNGVVDDSQLPKDRFSAERLKGVDSTLKIQPAKLEDSAVYLCASSLKGSGNTIYFGEGSWLTVV.

This clonotype was seen just once. The chain recombines TRBV7-2 with TRBJ2-2; D may be TRBD2 (6 bases). Germline loops: CDR1 SGHTA, CDR2 FQGNSA. This CDR3 comprises 15 residues. Deletions cut 1 base from V and 8 bases from J, with 14 bases between. The CDR3 DNA reads as TGTGCCAGCAGCTTAGTGAGTCCGGGACTGGGGGAGCTGTTTTTT. Encoded protein: CASSLVSPGLGELFF.

As to this clonotype: The missing conserved phenylalanine or tryptophan at the end of this CDR3 makes a read error likely. CDR3 amino acids: CASSAGQGVRQPQHL. The CDR3 bases are TGCGCCAGCAGCGCGGGACAGGGGGTCAGGCAGCCCCAGCATTTG. The genes are TRBV10-2 and TRBJ1-5; 11 positions agree with TRBD1. Germline values: CDR1 WSHSY, CDR2 SAAADI. The V and J ends lost 6 bases and 7 bases, in that order; junction bases with no gene match: 8. There are 15 residues in the CDR3.

This rearrangement joins TRBV20-1 to TRBJ2-3; either TRBD1 or TRBD2 may supply D (5 bases each). The CDR3 contains 18 residues. Germline V gene sequence: CDR1 DFQATT, CDR2 SNEGSKA (reference sequence). Trimming took 3 bases from V and 4 from J, leaving 26 bases between them. This CDR3 is CSASPPGTSTRLPDTQYF. The CDR3 DNA sequence: TGCAGTGCTAGCCCCCCAGGGACCTCGACCCGCCTGCCAGATACGCAGTATTTT.

A single count supports this clonotype. The J gene is TRBJ2-7, the V gene TRBV20-1; 10 bases fit TRBD1. Germline CDR1 reads DFQATT; CDR2 reads SNEGSKA (reference sequence). The CDR3 totals 17 residues. Trimming cost V 3 bases and J 5 bases; bases outside gene matches: 16. The CDR3 nucleotides read TGCAGTGCTAGGGGTGGAACAACGGGACAGGGGACCCACGAGCAGTACTTC. This translates into CSARGGTTGQGTHEQYF.

This chain uses TRBV12-3 or TRBV12-4 with TRBJ1-5; tentative D call: TRBD1 (6 bases). The germline V and J ends were trimmed by 5 bases and 6 bases, with 14 bases remaining between them. The CDR3 runs 14 residues. The CDR3 coding sequence is TGTGCCAGCAGTGCGGGACACTTAGGTCAGCCCCAGCATTTT. Translating gives CASSAGHLGQPQHF.

The rearrangement joins TRBV15 to TRBJ1-6; D is possibly TRBD1 (6 bases). The CDR3 is made up of 18 amino acids. Germline V gene data show CDR1 as LNHNV and CDR2 as YYDKDF (reference sequence). V dropped 1 base and J dropped 5 bases, with 18 bases sitting between them. CDR3 in amino acids: CATSRGSWRAGDNSPLHF. CDR3 sequence (DNA): TGTGCCACCAGCAGAGGCAGTTGGAGGGCAGGGGATAATTCACCCCTCCACTTT.

V and J are TRBV27 and TRBJ1-2, with TRBD1 as a possible D gene (6 bases). CDR1 is MNHEY and CDR2 is SMNVEV in the germline V gene (reference sequence). The CDR3 runs 13 residues. V was trimmed by 5 bases and J by 9 bases, leaving 16 bases between them. CDR3 region: CASSKQGGLSYTF. The CDR3 DNA sequence: TGTGCCAGCAGTAAACAGGGAGGTCTAAGCTACACCTTC.

This clonotype was observed at least ten times. The V call is TRBV6-6, the J call TRBJ2-7; TRBD2 is a possible D gene (6 bases). The CDR3 contains 14 residues. The V and J ends lost 3 bases and 4 bases respectively, with 13 bases between them. Per the germline V gene, CDR1 is MNHNY and CDR2 is SVGAGI (reference sequence). The CDR3 is CASSYMAGRYEQYF. The CDR3 bases are TGTGCCAGCAGTTATATGGCGGGGCGATACGAGCAGTACTTC.

The chain joins TRBV27 to TRBJ2-5; D might be TRBD1 or TRBD2, each matching 5 bases. With 1 base removed from V and 2 bases from J, the gap between germline ends came to 8 bases. Germline V lookup: CDR1 MNHEY, CDR2 SMNVEV (reference sequence). The CDR3 has 14 amino acids. The CDR3 DNA reads TGTGCCAGCAGTTTATTGAGGGGACAAGAGACCCAGTACTTC. It specifies CASSLLRGQETQYF.

This clonotype was counted a few times. The chain is built from TRBV6-6 and TRBJ2-7, with unresolved D. The CDR3 has 13 amino acids. The V gene lost 5 bases and the J gene lost 6 bases, with 14 bases spanning the gap. Germline CDR1 and CDR2: MNHNY and SVGAGI (reference sequence). The CDR3 nucleotides read TGTGCCAGCAGTGTCGGAGAGGTCGCCGAGCAGTACTTC. Its protein is CASSVGEVAEQYF.

This clonotype was seen repeatedly, ten times or more. The V call is TRBV28, the J call TRBJ2-3; 13 positions match TRBD2. Germline lookup yields CDR1 MDHEN and CDR2 SYDVKM. The junction had 10 bases not matched to a gene; V was cut back by 7 bases and J by 0 bases. The CDR3 is 18 amino acids. The CDR3 protein is CASTLVLAGGPSTDTQYF. The CDR3 bases are TGTGCCAGCACCCTGGTACTAGCGGGGGGGCCCAGCACAGATACGCAGTATTTT.

The J gene is TRBJ2-7, the V gene TRBV6-2 or TRBV6-3; tentatively, D is TRBD1 (6 bases). CDR3 length: 15 amino acids. Trimming took off 2 bases at V and 6 bases at J, with 17 bases between the two ends. Germline assignment: CDR1 MNHEY and CDR2 SVGEGT. Here the CDR3 DNA reads TGTGCCAGCAGTTACCGCCCAGGGGTTCTAGGCGAGCAGTACTTC. This encodes CASSYRPGVLGEQYF.

V is TRBV7-2 and J is TRBJ1-2, with a possible D match to TRBD1 (6 bases). The CDR3 runs 14 residues. Trimming took 7 bases from V and 4 from J, leaving 16 bases between them. From germline, CDR1 is SGHTA and CDR2 FQGNSA. DNA for the CDR3: TGTGCCAGCAACCCGGGGGGGGCCGGCTATGGCTACACCTTC. It yields the protein CASNPGGAGYGYTF.

This clonotype has ten or more counts. The chain couples TRBV4-3 to TRBJ2-1; D is perhaps TRBD2 (6 bases). Deletions cut 0 bases from V and 0 bases from J, with 9 bases between. CDR3 size: 16 residues. CDR1 and CDR2 (germline): LGHNA, YSLEER. The CDR3 sequence: CASSQDRGSSYNEQFF. CDR3 coding DNA: TGCGCCAGCAGCCAAGATCGGGGGAGCTCCTACAATGAGCAGTTCTTC.

The V gene is TRBV28, the J gene TRBJ1-1; 10 nucleotides line up with TRBD1. With 5 bases clipped from V and 10 bases from J, the junction kept 10 bases outside the gene matches. The CDR3 runs to 14 residues. Germline CDR1 is MDHEN and CDR2 is SYDVKM. The CDR3 spells CASSQTGGLFGAFF. In DNA form, the CDR3 reads TGTGCCAGCAGTCAGACAGGGGGCCTATTCGGAGCTTTCTTT.

This clonotype has a count of ten or more. The chain joins TRBV28 to TRBJ1-3, with D unclear. Germline lookup yields CDR1 MDHEN and CDR2 SYDVKM. Between the trimmed V and J ends, which lost 8 bases and 2 bases, there was a span of 22 bases. CDR3 size: 17 residues. The CDR3 sequence: CASSGIRNPMAGNTIYF. DNA for the CDR3: TGTGCCAGCTCCGGTATCCGGAACCCAATGGCTGGAAACACCATATATTTT.

This clonotype has a count of ten or more. The V and J genes are TRBV7-2 and TRBJ1-2; D not certain. The CDR3 spans 13 residues. Trimming left V 2 bases short and J 10 bases short, with 14 bases between. In germline, CDR1 is SGHTA, CDR2 FQGNSA. CDR3 DNA: TGTGCCAGCAGCTTAAGTGTGGCCGCCGACTACACCTTC. This translates into CASSLSVAADYTF.

The chain is built from TRBV7-6 and TRBJ2-7; TRBD1 is a possible D gene (6 bases). CDR1 is SGHVS, CDR2 FNYEAQ, per germline. V dropped 8 bases and J dropped 5 bases, with 13 bases sitting between them. The CDR3 length is 12 residues. The CDR3, as DNA: TGTGCCAGCGGCCAGGGGCGCGACGAGCAGTACTTC. It translates to CASGQGRDEQYF.

The chain is built from TRBV6-6 and TRBJ2-7, with 7 bases fitting TRBD2. The germline CDR1 and CDR2 sequences are MNHNY and SVGAGI (reference sequence). This CDR3 contains 12 residues. The V segment lost 5 bases and the J segment 3 bases; nucleotides outside the gene matches: 1. Written as DNA, the CDR3 is TGTGCCAGCAGTGGGGGGGGCTACGAGCAGTACTTC. Its protein is CASSGGGYEQYF.

This clonotype was found a few times. CDR3 residues: CASSTGTGGRAFF. DNA of the CDR3: TGTGCCAGTAGTACCGGGACAGGGGGCCGAGCTTTCTTT. The V call is TRBV19, the J call TRBJ1-1; 12 bases agree with TRBD1. V shed 4 bases, J shed 10 bases, and the junction held 4 bases outside the gene matches. From germline, CDR1 is LNHDA and CDR2 SQIVND (reference sequence). The CDR3 sequence is 13 residues long.

This clonotype was observed at least ten times. The chain combines TRBV6-2 or TRBV6-3 with TRBJ1-1; 7 bases are a match to TRBD1. Per germline, CDR1 MNHEY and CDR2 SVGEGT. There are 14 residues in the CDR3. With 6 bases clipped from V and 4 bases from J, the junction kept 8 bases outside the gene matches. The chain's CDR3 is CASRRGLYGTEAFF. DNA for the CDR3: TGTGCCAGCAGGAGGGGGCTTTACGGCACTGAAGCTTTCTTT.

This clonotype was recorded at least ten times. The chain joins TRBV4-2 to TRBJ2-7, with D maybe TRBD1 (5 bases). The CDR3 covers 15 residues. V was trimmed by 0 bases and J by 2 bases, leaving 11 bases between them. The germline V gene has CDR1 LGHNA and CDR2 YNFKEQ. The CDR3 region is CASSQDPAGPYEQYF. In DNA form, the CDR3 reads TGTGCCAGCAGCCAAGATCCCGCAGGGCCCTACGAGCAGTACTTC.

The chain carries TRBV27 and TRBJ2-7; 7 nucleotides line up with TRBD1. The CDR3 consists of 14 residues. Germline V gene data show CDR1 as MNHEY and CDR2 as SMNVEV (reference sequence). J was trimmed by 1 base and V by 4 bases; bases with no gene match: 4. The CDR3 DNA reads TGTGCCAGCAGTTGGGGACAGTCTTCCTACGAGCAGTACTTC. It specifies CASSWGQSSYEQYF.

This clonotype occurred a few times. V usage is TRBV5-1 and J usage is TRBJ2-6, with 10 bases fitting TRBD1. The V gene's germline CDR1 is SGHRS and CDR2 YFSETQ. The CDR3 totals 21 residues. Trimming cost V 0 bases and J 3 bases; bases outside gene matches: 15. The CDR3 DNA reads TGCGCCAGCAGCTTGGATCGACAGGGGGCCCTTAGGCTCGTTGGGGCCAACGTCCTGACTTTC. Translating gives CASSLDRQGALRLVGANVLTF.

V gene TRBV20-1 combines with J gene TRBJ2-1; D is possibly TRBD2 (6 bases). Germline CDR1 DFQATT, CDR2 SNEGSKA (reference sequence). Trimming pared 0 bases from V and 0 bases from J, leaving 12 bases between. This CDR3 is built from 16 residues. CDR3 DNA sequence: TGCAGTGCTAGAGAGGTCGCGGGGAGCTCCTACAATGAGCAGTTCTTC. It translates to CSAREVAGSSYNEQFF.